The sequence of this T cell receptor (beta chain) was determined in a study of shared clonotypes between healthy human individuals. Study observations and caveats: Some clonotypes were shared by all four sorted-subset donors, while others were not shared. The non-shared ones had lower generation probabilities than the shared ones. Memory subsets had estimated richness that was generally smaller than that of naive subsets. Sharing of clonotypes among donors was expected to vary with sequencing depth.

The method was immunoSEQ multiplex PCR; TCRdb's version includes in-frame clones alone and lacks a portion of them. The sample comprises about 2.4 million clones, approximately 93% of which are singletons, and more than 0.35% rests with the top ten. Notes on this clone: Its specificity is unknown.

Sequencing input: naive CD4+ T cells from PBMCs. The subset was: CD45RA+ positively selected. The TCR was taken from a man aged 18 to 29 in good health. Some clones in this sample may be carry-over from other donors' samples.

This CDR3 reads CASTVGTTNEKLFF. Here the CDR3 DNA reads TGTGCCAGCACTGTCGGTACAACTAATGAAAAACTGTTTTTT. V and J are TRBV2 and TRBJ1-4; D uncertain. The CDR3 runs 14 residues. Germline V CDR1 and CDR2: SNHLY, FYNNEI. The ends were cut back, 7 bases at V and 0 bases at J, with 9 bases in the middle.